This T cell receptor (beta chain) came from a study of T cell changes during pregnancy in multiple sclerosis (dated by TCRdb to the late 2010s). Study-wide context: The study examined how the T cell repertoire changed over the course of pregnancy in women with multiple sclerosis.

Turning to this clone: Its antigen remains unidentified. No base quality values were provided; no much bigger clone lies one nucleotide off.

The germline V gene sets CDR1 to SGHAT and CDR2 to FQNNGV. The CDR3 spans 15 residues, from the cysteine through the phenylalanine. The retained sequence is limited to the CDR3, 45 bases, with the frame set at the first base. Clipping removes 1 base from V and 4 bases from J, with 4 as the unmatched junction base count. The library was obtained by the immunoSEQ multiplex PCR assay. Held by TCRdb, this immuneACCESS table contains in-frame sequences only and omits some clones. Under half of the omission traces to an unresolved V gene where checked; the cause of the rest is unknown. The sample yields around 71,000 clones; about 91% were counted once. The ten most abundant clones make up approximately 1.5% of the sample.

This TCR came from a female donor with multiple sclerosis, enrolled in a pregnancy study. This chain joins TRBV11-2 to TRBJ2-1; the central 7 bases match TRBD2. The sequences come from peripheral blood, collected after pregnancy. CDR3 reads: CASSLGLADYNEQFF. Read as DNA, the sequence is TGTGCCAGCAGCTTAGGACTAGCCGATTACAATGAGCAGTTCTTC.